The clone carrying this T cell receptor beta chain was recorded once. With 2 bases removed from V and 3 bases from J, the gap between germline ends came to 16 bases. Germline V gene lookup returns CDR1 KGHSH and CDR2 LQKENI. CDR3 size: 16 residues. The sample originates from a study of T cell responses to AZD1222 COVID-19 vaccine. Sequencing used immunoSEQ multiplex PCR; TCRdb keeps in-frame clones, though not all of them. This table has 150,000 to 200,000 clones, 94% appearing once. Sequenced material: peripheral blood, taken on day 0 of AZD1222 vaccination. The TCR originated in an adult in good health. The chain is built from TRBV18 and TRBJ1-1, with D possibly TRBD1 on 5 matching bases. In nucleotides, the CDR3 is TGTGCCAGCTCACCAGGGGCCGAAGCGAGATACACTGAAGCTTTCTTT. This sequence encodes CASSPGAEARYTEAFF.